The rows below give T cell receptor beta chains drawn from one sample of a study of cytomegalovirus exposure and HLA in healthy donors. Here immunoSEQ multiplex PCR was the method, and the copy in TCRdb shows in-frame clones only, minus some. The sample has around 110,000 clones, 77% seen once. The specimen sequenced was PBMCs. The source is a male donor in good health and CMV-seronegative. Each CDR3 is given with its conserved first and last residue. The D gene is left open where the match is weak. Rows give clone size only sometimes, using once, few, many, or a class for an expanded clone.

>NA|NA|TRBJ2-5|TRBV19
TGTGCCAGTACCGGGGATACACAAGAGACCCAGTACTTC
CASTGDTQETQYF
>TRBD1|NA|TRBJ1-2|TRBV4-2
TGTGCCAGCAGCCAAGTGGACAGGACCTCCATCTATGGCTACACCTTC
CASSQVDRTSIYGYTF
>TRBD2|NA|TRBJ2-7|TRBV19
TGTGCCAGTAGTATAGCCGTGACTAGCGGGGAACCGAGCTTC
CASSIAVTSGEPSF
>TRBD1|NA|TRBJ1-1|TRBV6-5
TGTGCCAGCAGTTACGCATGGACAGGGACTACTGAAGCTTTCTTT
CASSYAWTGTTEAFF
>NA|NA|TRBJ1-1|TRBV2
TGTGCCAGCACTCGGGATGGGACTGAAGCTTTCTTT
CASTRDGTEAFF
>NA|NA|TRBJ2-1|TRBV11-3
TGTGCCAGCAGCTTAGGCGGTGAGCAGTTCTTC
CASSLGGEQFF
>TRBD2|NA|TRBJ2-1|TRBV7-8
TGTGCCAGCAGCTCCCGGACTAGCGGGAGAGGGTCGTTCTTC
CASSSRTSGRGSFF
>NA|NA|TRBJ2-3|TRBV11-2
TGTGCCAGCAGCTTAGACTGGGCTGGTACAGATACGCAGTATTTT
CASSLDWAGTDTQYF
>NA|NA|TRBJ2-1|TRBV7-8
TGTGCCAGCAGCAGTAGCAAGGGGGAGGGCCGGCATGAGCAGTTCTTC
CASSSSKGEGRHEQFF
>TRBD1|NA|TRBJ1-4|TRBV7-9
TGTGCCAGCAGCTTAGCGAGGACAGGGAGGGAGGAAAAACTGTTTTTT
CASSLARTGREEKLFF
>NA|NA|TRBJ2-5|TRBV11-2
TGTGCCAGCAGCTCCCGACTAGAAGAGACCCAGTACTTC
CASSSRLEETQYF
>NA|NA|TRBJ2-7|TRBV5-6
TGTGCCAGCAGCTTGGGAGCAGGGTACTCCTACGAGCAGTACTTC
CASSLGAGYSYEQYF
>NA|NA|TRBJ2-2|TRBV5-1
TGCGCCAGCAGTGAGGATCCGTACACCGGGGAGCTGTTTTTT
CASSEDPYTGELFF
>TRBD1|few|TRBJ2-3|TRBV6-1
TGTGCCAGCAGTGCACAGGGGACGGGGCCAGATACGCAGTATTTT
CASSAQGTGPDTQYF
>NA|NA|TRBJ1-1|TRBV6-4
TGTGCCAGCAGTGACGGGCGATTGGGAGCTTTCTTT
CASSDGRLGAFF
>NA|NA|TRBJ1-2|TRBV2
TGTGCCAGCAATCGAGAGGGAAGCGGCTACACCTTC
CASNREGSGYTF
>NA|once|TRBJ2-3|TRBV6-4
TGTGCCAGCAGTGTTGCAGGGGCTGACACAGATACGCAGTATTTT
CASSVAGADTDTQYF
>NA|NA|TRBJ2-1|TRBV5-8
TGTGCCAGCAGCCTTCCGGGGGCGGGAGCCTACAATGAGCAGTTCTTC
CASSLPGAGAYNEQFF
>NA|few|TRBJ1-3|TRBV19
TGTGCCAGTAAACCCCTATACTCTGGAAACACCATATATTTT
CASKPLYSGNTIYF
>NA|NA|TRBJ1-2|TRBV11-1
TGTGCCAGCAGCTTAGCGTTCCAGGGGAACTATGGCTACACCTTC
CASSLAFQGNYGYTF
>NA|NA|TRBJ2-2|TRBV11-3
TGTGCCAGCAGCTCTACCGAAGGGGGAACGAACACCGGGGAGCTGTTTTTT
CASSSTEGGTNTGELFF
>TRBD2|few|TRBJ2-7|TRBV7-2
TGTGCCAGCAGCTTAGCGTGGTCTAGCGGGAGGGCTCTGAACGAGCAGTACTTC
CASSLAWSSGRALNEQYF
>TRBD2|NA|TRBJ2-5|TRBV18
TGTGCCAGCTCACCCGGCGGGGGGGAAGTAGAGACCCAGTACTTC
CASSPGGGEVETQYF
>NA|NA|TRBJ2-5|TRBV21-1
TGTGCCAGCAACCGGGGGGGTGAAGAGACCCAGTACTTC
CASNRGGEETQYF
>TRBD1|NA|TRBJ1-5|TRBV18
TGTGCCAGCTCACCACGGCAGGGGGAGAATCAGCCCCAGCATTTT
CASSPRQGENQPQHF
>TRBD1|NA|TRBJ2-7|TRBV5-4
TGTGCCAGCAGCAGCTCCGGGACAGGATACTCCTACGAGCAGTACTTC
CASSSSGTGYSYEQYF
>TRBD2|NA|TRBJ2-1|TRBV7-2
TGTGCCAGCAGCTTAGTTCTAGCGGGACGGAATGAGCAGTTCTTC
CASSLVLAGRNEQFF
>TRBD1|NA|TRBJ2-1|TRBV5-1
TGCGCCAGCAGCCCGCGACAGGGGGGCACCAATGAGCAGTTCTTC
CASSPRQGGTNEQFF
>TRBD1|NA|TRBJ2-3|TRBV5-1
TGCGCCAGCAGCTTGGAAAGGGACAGGGATTACACAGATACGCAGTATTTT
CASSLERDRDYTDTQYF
>NA|NA|TRBJ2-3|TRBV2
TGTGCCAGCAGTGTTCAGCGGTCTAGCACAGATACGCAGTATTTT
CASSVQRSSTDTQYF
>NA|NA|TRBJ2-4|TRBV6-5
TGTGCCAGCAGTTATCGGAGGGACAGAGAAAACATTCAGTACTTC
CASSYRRDRENIQYF
>NA|NA|TRBJ1-2|TRBV5-5
TGTGCCAGCAGCTTACAGGATAACTATGGCTACACCTTC
CASSLQDNYGYTF
>TRBD2|NA|TRBJ2-1|TRBV4-1
TGCGCCAGCAGCTTGAGGGGACTAGCGGGGCAAGGGGGCTCCTACAATGAGCAGTTCTTC
CASSLRGLAGQGGSYNEQFF
>NA|NA|TRBJ1-5|TRBV6-5
TGTGCCAGCAGCACCGTCAGAGGTAGCAATCAGCCCCAGCATTTT
CASSTVRGSNQPQHF
>NA|NA|TRBJ2-7|TRBV13
TGTGCCAGCAGCTTCAGTGGGAGGTTTTACGAGCAGTACTTC
CASSFSGRFYEQYF
>TRBD1|NA|TRBJ2-1|TRBV4-1
TGCGCCAGCAGCCAAGGACGGACAGGGAGTGAGAATGAGCAGTTCTTC
CASSQGRTGSENEQFF
>NA|NA|TRBJ2-7|TRBV28
TGTGCCAGCAGTTTAGGCGGGGTATACGAGCAGTACTTC
CASSLGGVYEQYF
>NA|few|TRBJ2-1|TRBV30
TGTGCCTGGAGTGCAGGGAGGAATGAGCAGTTCTTC
CAWSAGRNEQFF
>NA|few|TRBJ1-5|TRBV7-8
TGTGCCAGCAGCTCCGCCCCAACGGGTAATCAGCCCCAGCATTTT
CASSSAPTGNQPQHF
>TRBD2|NA|TRBJ2-3|TRBV29-1
TGCAGCGTCGCCCCGACTAGCGGGAGCGTAGATACGCAGTATTTT
CSVAPTSGSVDTQYF